This TCR beta chain emerged from a study of T cell responses to AZD1222 COVID-19 vaccine. TCRdb's table, derived via immunoSEQ multiplex PCR, lists solely in-frame clones and lacks some. The table has about 94,000 clones, about 85% seen once. This sample comprised peripheral blood, obtained 28 days after the second AZD1222 dose. This TCR was recovered from an adult who received the AZD1222 COVID-19 vaccine.

The CDR3 is CASSYSNGGAGELFF. CDR3 DNA sequence: TGTGCCAGCAGTTACTCTAATGGGGGAGCCGGGGAGCTGTTTTTT. The chain is built from TRBV6-5 and TRBJ2-2; D may correspond to TRBD1 or TRBD2 (5 bases each). Trimming removed 0 bases from V and 6 bases from J, with 11 bases in between. The length of the CDR3 is 15 residues. Germline-derived CDR1 and CDR2 are MNHEY and SVGAGI.